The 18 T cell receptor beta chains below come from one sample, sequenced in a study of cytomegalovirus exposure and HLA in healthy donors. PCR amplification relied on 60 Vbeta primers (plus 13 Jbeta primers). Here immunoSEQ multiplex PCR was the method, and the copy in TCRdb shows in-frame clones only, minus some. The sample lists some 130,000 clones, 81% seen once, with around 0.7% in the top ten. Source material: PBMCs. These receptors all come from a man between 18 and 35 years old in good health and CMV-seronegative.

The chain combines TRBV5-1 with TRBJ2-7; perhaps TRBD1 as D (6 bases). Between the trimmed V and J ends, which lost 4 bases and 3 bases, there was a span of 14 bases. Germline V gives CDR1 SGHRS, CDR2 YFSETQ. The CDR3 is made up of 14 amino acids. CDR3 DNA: TGCGCCAGCAGCGAAAGGACAGCGAACTACGAGCAGTACTTC. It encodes CASSERTANYEQYF.

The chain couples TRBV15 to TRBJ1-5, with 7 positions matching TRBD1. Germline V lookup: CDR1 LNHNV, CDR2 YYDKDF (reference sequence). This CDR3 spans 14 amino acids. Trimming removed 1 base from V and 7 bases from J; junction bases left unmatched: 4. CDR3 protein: CATSRGIQGQPQHF. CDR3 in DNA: TGTGCCACCAGCAGAGGGATACAGGGGCAGCCCCAGCATTTT.

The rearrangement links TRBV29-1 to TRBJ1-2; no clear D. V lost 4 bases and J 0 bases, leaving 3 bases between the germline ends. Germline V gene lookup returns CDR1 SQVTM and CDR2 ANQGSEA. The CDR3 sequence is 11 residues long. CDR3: CSVASNYGYTF. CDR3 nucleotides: TGCAGCGTTGCGTCTAACTATGGCTACACCTTC.

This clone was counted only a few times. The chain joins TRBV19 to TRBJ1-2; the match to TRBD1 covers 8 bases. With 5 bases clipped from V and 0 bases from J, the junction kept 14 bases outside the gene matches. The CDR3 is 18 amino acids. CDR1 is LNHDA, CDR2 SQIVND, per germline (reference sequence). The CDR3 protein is CASSASPGQAVANYGYTF. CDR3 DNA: TGTGCCAGTAGTGCCTCCCCGGGACAGGCGGTAGCTAACTATGGCTACACCTTC.

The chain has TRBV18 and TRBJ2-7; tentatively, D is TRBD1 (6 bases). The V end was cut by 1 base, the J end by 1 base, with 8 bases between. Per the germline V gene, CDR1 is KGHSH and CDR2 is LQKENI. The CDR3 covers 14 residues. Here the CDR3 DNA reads TGTGCCAGCTCACCACTAGGACAGTCCTACGAGCAGTACTTC. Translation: CASSPLGQSYEQYF.

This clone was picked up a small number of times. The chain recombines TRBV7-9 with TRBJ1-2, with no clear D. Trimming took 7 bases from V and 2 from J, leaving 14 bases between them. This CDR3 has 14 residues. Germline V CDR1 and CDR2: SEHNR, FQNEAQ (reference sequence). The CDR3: CASTRWEFNYGYTF. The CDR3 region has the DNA TGTGCCAGCACCCGTTGGGAGTTCAACTATGGCTACACCTTC.

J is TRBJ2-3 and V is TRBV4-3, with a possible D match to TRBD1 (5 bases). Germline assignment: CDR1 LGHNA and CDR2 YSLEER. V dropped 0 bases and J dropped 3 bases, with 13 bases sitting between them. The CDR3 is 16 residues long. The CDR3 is CASSQDGQGRTDTQYF. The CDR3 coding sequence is TGCGCCAGCAGCCAAGATGGGCAGGGAAGAACAGATACGCAGTATTTT.

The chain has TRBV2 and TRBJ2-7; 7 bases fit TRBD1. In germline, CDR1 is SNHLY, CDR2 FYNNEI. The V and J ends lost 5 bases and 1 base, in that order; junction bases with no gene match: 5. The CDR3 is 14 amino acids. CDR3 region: CASSRTGRSYEQYF. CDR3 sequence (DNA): TGTGCCAGCAGTAGGACAGGCCGATCCTACGAGCAGTACTTC.

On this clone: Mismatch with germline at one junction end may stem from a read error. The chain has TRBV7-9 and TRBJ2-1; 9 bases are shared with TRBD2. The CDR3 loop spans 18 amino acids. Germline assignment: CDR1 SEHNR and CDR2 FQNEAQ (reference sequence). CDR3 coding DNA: TGTGCCGGCAGCTTCCTAGCGGGGAGCAGGAGCTCCTACAATGAGCAGTTCTTC. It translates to CAGSFLAGSRSSYNEQFF. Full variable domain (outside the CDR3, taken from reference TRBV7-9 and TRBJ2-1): DTGVSQNPRHKITKRGQNVTFRCDPISEHNRLYWYRQTLGQGPEFLTYFQNEAQLEKSRLLSDRFSAERPKGSFSTLEIQRTEQGDSAMYLCAGSFLAGSRSSYNEQFFGPGTRLTVL.

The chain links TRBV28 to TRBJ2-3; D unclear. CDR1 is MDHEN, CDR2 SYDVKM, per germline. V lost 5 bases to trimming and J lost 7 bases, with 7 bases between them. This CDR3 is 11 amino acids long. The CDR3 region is CASSSSYTQYF. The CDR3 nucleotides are TGTGCCAGCAGTAGTAGTTATACGCAGTATTTT.

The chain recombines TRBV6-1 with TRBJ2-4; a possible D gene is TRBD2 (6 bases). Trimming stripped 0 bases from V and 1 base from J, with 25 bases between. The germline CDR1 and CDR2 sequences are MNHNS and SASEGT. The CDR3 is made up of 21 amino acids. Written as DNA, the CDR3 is TGTGCCAGCAGTGAAGCTCTGAAGGGACTTCGGTTTTTGGAGGCCAAAAACATTCAGTACTTC. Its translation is CASSEALKGLRFLEAKNIQYF.

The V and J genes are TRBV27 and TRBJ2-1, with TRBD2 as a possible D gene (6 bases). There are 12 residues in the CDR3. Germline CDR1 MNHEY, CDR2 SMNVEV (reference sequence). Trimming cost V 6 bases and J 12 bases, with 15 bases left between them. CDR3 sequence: CASSLPLGGQFF. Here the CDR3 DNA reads TGTGCCAGCAGCCTCCCTCTGGGGGGGCAGTTCTTC.

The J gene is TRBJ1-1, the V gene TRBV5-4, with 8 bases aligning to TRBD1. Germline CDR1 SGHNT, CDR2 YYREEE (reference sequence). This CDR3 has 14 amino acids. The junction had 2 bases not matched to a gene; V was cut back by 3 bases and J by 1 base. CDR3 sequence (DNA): TGTGCCAGCAGCTATGGGACAGGGAACACTGAAGCTTTCTTT. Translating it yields CASSYGTGNTEAFF.

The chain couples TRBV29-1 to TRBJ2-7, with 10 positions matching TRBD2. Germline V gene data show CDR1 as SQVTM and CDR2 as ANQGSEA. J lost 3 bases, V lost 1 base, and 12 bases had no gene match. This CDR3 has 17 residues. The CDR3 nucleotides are TGCAGCGTTGAAGGACTAGCGGGTCTTTCCTCAGGCTACGAGCAGTACTTC. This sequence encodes CSVEGLAGLSSGYEQYF.

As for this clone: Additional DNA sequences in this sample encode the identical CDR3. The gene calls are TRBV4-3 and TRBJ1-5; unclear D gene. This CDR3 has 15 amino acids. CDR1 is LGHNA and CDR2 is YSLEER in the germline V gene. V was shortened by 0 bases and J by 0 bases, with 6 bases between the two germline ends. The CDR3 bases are TGCGCCAGCAGCCAAGATCGGGGTAGCAATCAGCCCCAGCATTTT. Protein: CASSQDRGSNQPQHF.

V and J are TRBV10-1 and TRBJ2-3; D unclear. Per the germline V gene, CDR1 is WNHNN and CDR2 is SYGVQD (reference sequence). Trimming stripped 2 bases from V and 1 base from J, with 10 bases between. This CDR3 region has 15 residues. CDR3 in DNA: TGCGCCAGCAGTGAGGCCTCCCCGGGCACAGATACGCAGTATTTT. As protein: CASSEASPGTDTQYF.

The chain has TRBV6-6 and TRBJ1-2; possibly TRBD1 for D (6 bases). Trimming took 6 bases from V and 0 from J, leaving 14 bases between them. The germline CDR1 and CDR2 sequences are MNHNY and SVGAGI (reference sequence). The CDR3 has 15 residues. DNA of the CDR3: TGTGCCAGCAGGAGTAACAGGGTAGCTAACTATGGCTACACCTTC. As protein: CASRSNRVANYGYTF.

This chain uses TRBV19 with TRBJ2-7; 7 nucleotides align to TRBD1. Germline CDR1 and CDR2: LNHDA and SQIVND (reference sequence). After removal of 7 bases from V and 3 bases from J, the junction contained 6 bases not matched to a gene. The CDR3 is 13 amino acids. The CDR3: CASIVDRYYEQYF. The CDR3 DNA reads TGTGCCAGTATCGTGGACAGGTACTACGAGCAGTACTTC.